The TCR beta chain described here comes from a study of cytomegalovirus exposure and HLA in healthy donors. PCR was performed using 60 Vbeta and 13 Jbeta primers. TCRdb's copy holds only in-frame clones and misses some; the assay was immunoSEQ multiplex PCR. The sample table sets out approximately 82,000 clones. This TCR was recovered from a woman in her fifties or sixties in good health and CMV-seronegative. Sequenced material: PBMCs.

The CDR3 region is CAWSPQGAGGREQYF. CDR3 sequence (DNA): TGTGCCTGGAGTCCACAGGGGGCAGGGGGGAGGGAGCAGTACTTC. The chain couples TRBV30 to TRBJ2-5; 9 nucleotides align to TRBD1. The germline V gene encodes CDR1 GTSNPN and CDR2 SVGIG (reference sequence). V gave up 2 bases and J gave up 11 bases; unmatched junction bases: 15. CDR3 length: 15 amino acids.